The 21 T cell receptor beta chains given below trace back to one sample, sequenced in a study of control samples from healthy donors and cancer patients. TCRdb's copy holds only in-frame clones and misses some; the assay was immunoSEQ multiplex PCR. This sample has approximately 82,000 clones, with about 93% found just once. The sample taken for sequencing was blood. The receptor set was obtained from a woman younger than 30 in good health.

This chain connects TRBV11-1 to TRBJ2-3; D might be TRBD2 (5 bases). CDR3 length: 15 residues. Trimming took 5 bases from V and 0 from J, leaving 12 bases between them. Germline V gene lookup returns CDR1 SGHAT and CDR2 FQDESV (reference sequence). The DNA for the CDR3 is TGTGCCAGCAGCCAGGAGGAGCGGAGCACAGATACGCAGTATTTT. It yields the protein CASSQEERSTDTQYF.

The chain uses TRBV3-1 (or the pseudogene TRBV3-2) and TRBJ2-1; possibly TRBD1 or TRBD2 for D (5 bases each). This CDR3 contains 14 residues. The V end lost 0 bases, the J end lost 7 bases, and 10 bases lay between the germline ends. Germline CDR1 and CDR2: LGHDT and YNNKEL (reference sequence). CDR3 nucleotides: TGTGCCAGCAGCCAAGACCGGGGACCTAATGAGCAGTTCTTC. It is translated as CASSQDRGPNEQFF.

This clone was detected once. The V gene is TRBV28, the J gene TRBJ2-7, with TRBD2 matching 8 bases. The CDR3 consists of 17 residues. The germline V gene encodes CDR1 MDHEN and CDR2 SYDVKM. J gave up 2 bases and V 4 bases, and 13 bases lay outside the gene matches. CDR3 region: CASSSSLGRGHPYEQYF. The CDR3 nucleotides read TGTGCCAGCAGTTCCTCCCTCGGGAGGGGTCATCCCTACGAGCAGTACTTC.

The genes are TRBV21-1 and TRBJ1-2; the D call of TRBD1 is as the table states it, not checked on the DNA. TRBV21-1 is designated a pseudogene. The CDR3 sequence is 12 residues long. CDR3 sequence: CASGKGVGGYTF. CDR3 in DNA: TGTGCCAGCGGAAAGGGGGTCGGGGGCTACACCTTC.

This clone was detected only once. CDR3 nucleotide sequence: TGTGCCAGCAGCGTAGCAGAGGTCGGAATAAACAATGAGCAGTTCTTC. It translates to CASSVAEVGINNEQFF. J is TRBJ2-1 and V is TRBV9; D is undetermined. Germline V lookup: CDR1 SGDLS, CDR2 YYNGEE. CDR3 length equals 16 residues. Trimming took off 0 bases at V and 5 bases at J, with 15 bases between the two ends.

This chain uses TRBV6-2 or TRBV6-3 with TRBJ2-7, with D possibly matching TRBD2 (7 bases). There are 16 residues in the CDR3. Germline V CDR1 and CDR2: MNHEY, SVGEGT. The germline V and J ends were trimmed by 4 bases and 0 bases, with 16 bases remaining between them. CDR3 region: CASSFPAGQSSYEQYF. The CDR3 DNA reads TGTGCCAGCAGTTTTCCAGCGGGACAATCCTCCTACGAGCAGTACTTC.

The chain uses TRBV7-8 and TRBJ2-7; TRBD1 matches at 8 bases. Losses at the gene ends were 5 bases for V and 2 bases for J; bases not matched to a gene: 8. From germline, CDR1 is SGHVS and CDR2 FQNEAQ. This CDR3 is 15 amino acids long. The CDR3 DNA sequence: TGTGCCAGCAGCCGAGGGGGGACAGGTGCCTACGAGCAGTACTTC. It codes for CASSRGGTGAYEQYF.

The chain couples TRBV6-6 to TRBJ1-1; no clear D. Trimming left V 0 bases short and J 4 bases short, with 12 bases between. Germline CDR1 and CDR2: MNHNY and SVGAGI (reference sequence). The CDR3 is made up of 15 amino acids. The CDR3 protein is CASSYSVSGVTEAFF. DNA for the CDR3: TGTGCCAGCAGTTACTCGGTCAGTGGAGTCACTGAAGCTTTCTTT.

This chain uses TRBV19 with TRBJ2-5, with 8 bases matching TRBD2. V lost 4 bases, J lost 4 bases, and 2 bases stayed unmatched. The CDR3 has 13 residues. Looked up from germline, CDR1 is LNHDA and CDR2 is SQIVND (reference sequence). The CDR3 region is CASSNRGGETQYF. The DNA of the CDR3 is TGTGCCAGTAGTAATCGGGGGGGAGAGACCCAGTACTTC. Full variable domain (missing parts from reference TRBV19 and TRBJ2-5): DGGITQSPKYLFRKEGQNVTLSCEQNLNHDAMYWYRQDPGQGLRLIYYSQIVNDFQKGDIAEGYSVSREKKESFPLTVTSAQKNPTAFYLCASSNRGGETQYFGPGTRLLVL.

This CDR3 is CSARDTGELFF. The CDR3 bases are TGCAGTGCTAGAGACACCGGGGAGCTGTTTTTT. This chain links TRBV20-1 with TRBJ2-2; D not certain. CDR3 size: 11 residues. CDR1 is DFQATT and CDR2 is SNEGSKA in the germline V gene (reference sequence). Trimming removed 0 bases at V and 4 bases at J, with 0 bases between.

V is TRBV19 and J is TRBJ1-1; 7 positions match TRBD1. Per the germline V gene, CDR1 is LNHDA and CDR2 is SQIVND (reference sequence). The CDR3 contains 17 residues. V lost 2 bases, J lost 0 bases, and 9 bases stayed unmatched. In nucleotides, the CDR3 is TGTGCCAGTAGTATATCCGAACAGGGGAGCATGAACACTGAAGCTTTCTTT. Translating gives CASSISEQGSMNTEAFF.

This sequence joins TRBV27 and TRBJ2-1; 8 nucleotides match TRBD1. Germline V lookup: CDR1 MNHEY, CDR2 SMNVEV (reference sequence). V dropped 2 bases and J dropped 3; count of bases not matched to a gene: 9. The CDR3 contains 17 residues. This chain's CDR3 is CASSLGKDRGLYNEQFF. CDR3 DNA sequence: TGTGCCAGCAGTTTAGGAAAAGACAGGGGTCTCTACAATGAGCAGTTCTTC.

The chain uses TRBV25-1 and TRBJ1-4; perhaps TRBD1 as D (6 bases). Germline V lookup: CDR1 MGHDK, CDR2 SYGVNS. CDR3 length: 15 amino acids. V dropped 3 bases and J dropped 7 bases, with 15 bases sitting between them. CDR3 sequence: CASSDNRGMSEKLFF. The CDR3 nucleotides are TGTGCCAGCAGTGACAATAGGGGGATGAGTGAAAAACTGTTTTTT. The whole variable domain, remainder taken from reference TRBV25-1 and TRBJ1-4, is EADIYQTPRYLVIGTGKKITLECSQTMGHDKMYWYQQDPGMELHLIHYSYGVNSTEKGDLSSESTVSRIRTEHFPLTLESARPSHTSQYLCASSDNRGMSEKLFFGSGTQLSVL.

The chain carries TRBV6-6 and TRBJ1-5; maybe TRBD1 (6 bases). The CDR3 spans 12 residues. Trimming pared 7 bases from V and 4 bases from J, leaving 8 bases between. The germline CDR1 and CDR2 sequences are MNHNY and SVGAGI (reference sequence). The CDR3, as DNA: TGTGCCAGCAATCAGGGGAATCAGCCCCAGCATTTT. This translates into CASNQGNQPQHF.

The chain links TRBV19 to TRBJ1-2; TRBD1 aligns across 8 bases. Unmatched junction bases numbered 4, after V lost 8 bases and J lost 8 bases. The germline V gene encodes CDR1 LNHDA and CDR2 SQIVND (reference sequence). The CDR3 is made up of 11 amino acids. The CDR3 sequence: CASGQGIGYTF. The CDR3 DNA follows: TGTGCCAGTGGACAGGGCATCGGCTACACCTTC.

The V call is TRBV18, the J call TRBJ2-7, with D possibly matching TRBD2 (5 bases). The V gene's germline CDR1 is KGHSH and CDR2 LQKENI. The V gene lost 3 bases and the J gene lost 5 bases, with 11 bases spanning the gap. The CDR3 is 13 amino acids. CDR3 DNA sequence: TGTGCCAGCTCACCCACCGGGCGGGACGAGCAGTACTTC. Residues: CASSPTGRDEQYF.

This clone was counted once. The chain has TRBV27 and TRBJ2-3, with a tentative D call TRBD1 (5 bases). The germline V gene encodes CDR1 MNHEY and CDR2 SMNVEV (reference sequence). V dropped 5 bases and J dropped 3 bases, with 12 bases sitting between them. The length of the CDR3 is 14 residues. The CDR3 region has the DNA TGTGCCAGCAGTCTGATGCCAGGGACAGATACGCAGTATTTT. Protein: CASSLMPGTDTQYF.

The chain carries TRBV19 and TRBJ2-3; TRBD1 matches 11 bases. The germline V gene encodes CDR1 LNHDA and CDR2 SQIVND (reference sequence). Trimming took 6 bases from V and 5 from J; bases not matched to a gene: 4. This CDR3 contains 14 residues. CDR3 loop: CASRGTGGKDTQYF. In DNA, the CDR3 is TGTGCCAGTAGGGGGACAGGGGGTAAAGATACGCAGTATTTT.

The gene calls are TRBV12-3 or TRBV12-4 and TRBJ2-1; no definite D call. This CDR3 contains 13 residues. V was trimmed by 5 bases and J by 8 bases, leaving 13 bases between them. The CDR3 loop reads CASSGTFGHEQFF. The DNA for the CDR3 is TGTGCCAGCAGTGGAACATTCGGCCATGAGCAGTTCTTC.

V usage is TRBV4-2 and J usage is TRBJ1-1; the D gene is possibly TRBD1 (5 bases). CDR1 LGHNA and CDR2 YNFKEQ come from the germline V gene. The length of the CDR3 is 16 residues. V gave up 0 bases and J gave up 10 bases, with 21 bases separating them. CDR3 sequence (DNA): TGTGCCAGCAGCCAAGATTGGAGTAGAGGGGAATGGGGAGCTTTCTTT. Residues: CASSQDWSRGEWGAFF.

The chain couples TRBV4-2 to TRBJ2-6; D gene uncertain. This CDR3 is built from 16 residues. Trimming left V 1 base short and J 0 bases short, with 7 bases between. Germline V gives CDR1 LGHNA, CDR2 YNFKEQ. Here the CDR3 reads CASSQVLGSGANVLTF. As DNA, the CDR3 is TGTGCCAGCAGCCAAGTACTGGGCTCTGGGGCCAACGTCCTGACTTTC.